This entry describes one TCR beta chain. Its antigen is currently unknown. This sample is part of a study of T-cell memory formation after mild COVID-19. Broader study findings: The CD4+ clones that contracted clustered mainly within CM and EM, and the CD8+ clones concentrated in EMRA.

Germline CDR1 SGHAT, CDR2 FQNNGV. Trimming took off 5 bases at V and 0 bases at J, with 11 bases between the two ends. The CDR3 spans 15 residues. MiXCR, run by TCRdb on the 5' RACE reads, gives a single entry per CDR3 protein. This sample has around 49,000 distinct CDR3 sequences, with roughly a quarter found just once. This TCR came from a man aged 18 to 29 who had mild COVID-19 (a few samples of this study predate the infection). Cell type and time point are not known. J is TRBJ2-1 and V is TRBV11-2; unclear D gene. Sequencing was done on a sample of PBMCs or a T cell subset sorted from them (not recorded which). CDR3: CASSTTGSSYNEQFF. In DNA, the CDR3 is TGTGCCAGCAGCACAACCGGTAGCTCCTACAATGAGCAGTTCTTC.